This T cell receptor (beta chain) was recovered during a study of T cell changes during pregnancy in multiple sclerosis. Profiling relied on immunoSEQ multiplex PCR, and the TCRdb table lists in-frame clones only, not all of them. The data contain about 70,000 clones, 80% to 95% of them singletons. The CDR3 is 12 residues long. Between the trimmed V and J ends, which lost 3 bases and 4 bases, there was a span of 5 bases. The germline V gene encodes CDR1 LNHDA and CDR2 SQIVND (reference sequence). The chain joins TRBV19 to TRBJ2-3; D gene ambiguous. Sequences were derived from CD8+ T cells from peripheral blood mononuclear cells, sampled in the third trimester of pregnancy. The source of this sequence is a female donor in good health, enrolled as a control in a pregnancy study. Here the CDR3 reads CASSILADTQYF. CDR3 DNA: TGTGCCAGTAGTATTTTAGCAGATACGCAGTATTTT. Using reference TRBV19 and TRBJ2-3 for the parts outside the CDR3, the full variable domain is DGGITQSPKYLFRKEGQNVTLSCEQNLNHDAMYWYRQDPGQGLRLIYYSQIVNDFQKGDIAEGYSVSREKKESFPLTVTSAQKNPTAFYLCASSILADTQYFGPGTRLTVL.